This T cell receptor beta chain was sequenced during a study of blood T cells in healthy people across ages. The study, taken as a whole, reports: Diversity of TCR beta per million T cells declined in a roughly linear way with age. Long-lived donors carried more naive CD4+ cells and greater diversity than aged donors.

This clonotype turned up a few times. Its target is not known. Aged roughly 6 to 95, donors were systemically healthy Caucasians from Russia. Every sample yielded at least 6.5 million isolated PBMCs. V dropped 9 bases and J dropped 3 bases, with 19 bases sitting between them. Germline CDR1 SGHDT, CDR2 YYEEEE. The CDR3 extends over 14 amino acids. Primers used in a second PCR of roughly 6 to 11 cycles were a sample-barcoded 5' primer and a J-beta primer mix. TCRdb re-called the 5' RACE reads with MiXCR, one entry per CDR3 protein. The sample shows fewer than 750,000 distinct CDR3 sequences, approximately 52% of them seen only once.

The specimen was blood. This sequence was found in a woman aged 80 or over in good health. The chain recombines TRBV5-6 with TRBJ2-7, with a weak D call TRBD2 (6 bases). CDR3 sequence: CATGRRGLVYEQYF. For the CDR3, the DNA is TGTGCCACGGGCAGGCGGGGACTCGTCTACGAGCAGTACTTC.